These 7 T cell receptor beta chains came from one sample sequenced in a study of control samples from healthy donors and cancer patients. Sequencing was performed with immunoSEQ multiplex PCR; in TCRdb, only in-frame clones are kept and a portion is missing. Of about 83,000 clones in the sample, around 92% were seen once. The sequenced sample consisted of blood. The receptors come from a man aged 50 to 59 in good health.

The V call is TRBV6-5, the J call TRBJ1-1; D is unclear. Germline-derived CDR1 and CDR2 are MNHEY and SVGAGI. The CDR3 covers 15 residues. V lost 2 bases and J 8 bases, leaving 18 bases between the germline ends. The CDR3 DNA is TGTGCCAGCAGTTACCCTAAAGCCACGCTTTCGGAAGCTTTCTTT. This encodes CASSYPKATLSEAFF.

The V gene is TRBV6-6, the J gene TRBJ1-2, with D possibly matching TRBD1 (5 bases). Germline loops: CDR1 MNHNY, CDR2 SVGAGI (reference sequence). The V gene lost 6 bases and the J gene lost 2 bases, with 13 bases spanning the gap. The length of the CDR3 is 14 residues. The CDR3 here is CASSPRRENYGYTF. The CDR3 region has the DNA TGTGCCAGCAGCCCCCGCAGGGAAAACTATGGCTACACCTTC.

The CDR3 nucleotides read TGTGCCAGCAGTCCGACAGTGAGCAATCAGCCCCAGCATTTT. It specifies CASSPTVSNQPQHF. The V and J genes are TRBV2 and TRBJ1-5, with a possible D match to TRBD1 (5 bases). V lost 5 bases and J 1 base, leaving 9 bases between the germline ends. The germline CDR1 and CDR2 sequences are SNHLY and FYNNEI. CDR3 length: 14 residues.

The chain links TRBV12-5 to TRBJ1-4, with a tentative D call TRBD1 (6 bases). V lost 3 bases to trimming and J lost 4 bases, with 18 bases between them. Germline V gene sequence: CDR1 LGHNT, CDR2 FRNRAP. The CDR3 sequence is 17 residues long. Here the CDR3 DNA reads TGTGCTAGTGGTTTTTCTACGGAGGGGGGTTTTAATGAAAAACTGTTTTTT. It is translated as CASGFSTEGGFNEKLFF.

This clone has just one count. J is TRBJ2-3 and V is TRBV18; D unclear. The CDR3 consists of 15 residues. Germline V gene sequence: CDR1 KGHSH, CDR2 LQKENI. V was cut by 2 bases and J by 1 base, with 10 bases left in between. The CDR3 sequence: CASSPAGGGTDTQYF. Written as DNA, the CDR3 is TGTGCCAGCTCACCAGCCGGTGGTGGCACAGATACGCAGTATTTT.

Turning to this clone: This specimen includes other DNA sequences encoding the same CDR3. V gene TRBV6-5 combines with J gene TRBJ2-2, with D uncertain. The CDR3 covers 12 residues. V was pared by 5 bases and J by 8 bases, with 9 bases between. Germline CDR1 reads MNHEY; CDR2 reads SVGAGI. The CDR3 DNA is TGTGCCAGCAGTCGGACCACAGGGGAGCTGTTTTTT. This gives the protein CASSRTTGELFF.

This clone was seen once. CDR3 region: CAISSDRGSYEQYF. The CDR3 DNA reads TGTGCCATCAGTTCTGACAGGGGATCCTACGAGCAGTACTTC. The rearrangement links TRBV10-3 to TRBJ2-7, with 8 bases matching TRBD1. The germline V gene has CDR1 ENHRY and CDR2 SYGVKD. The J segment lost 1 base and the V segment lost 5 bases, leaving 4 bases of the junction unmatched. This CDR3 has 14 residues.